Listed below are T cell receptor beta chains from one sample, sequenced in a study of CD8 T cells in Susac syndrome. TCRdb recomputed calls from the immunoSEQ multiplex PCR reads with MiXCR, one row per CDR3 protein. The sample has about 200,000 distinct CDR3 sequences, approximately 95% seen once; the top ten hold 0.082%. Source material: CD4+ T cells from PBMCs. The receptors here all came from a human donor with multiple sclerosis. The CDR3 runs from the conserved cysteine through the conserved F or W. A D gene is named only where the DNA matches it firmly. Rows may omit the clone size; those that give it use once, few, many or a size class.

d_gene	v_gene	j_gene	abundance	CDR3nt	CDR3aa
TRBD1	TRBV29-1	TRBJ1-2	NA	TGCAGCGTTGACCGGGACAGGGCTGGCTACACCTTC	CSVDRDRAGYTF
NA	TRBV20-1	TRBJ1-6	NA	TGCAGTGCTAGAGATGGAGGGAGGCCACCCCTCCACTTT	CSARDGGRPPLHF
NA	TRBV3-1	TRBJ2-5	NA	TGTGCCAGCAGCCAAGAACCCCAGGGTCGACAAGAGACCCAGTACTTC	CASSQEPQGRQETQYF
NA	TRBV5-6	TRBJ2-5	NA	TGTGCCAGCAGCCCCGGACTACCTCAAGAGACCCAGTACTTC	CASSPGLPQETQYF
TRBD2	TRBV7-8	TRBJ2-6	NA	TGTGCCAGCAGCTTATGGCGGGGGGCTGGGGCCAACGTCCTGACTTTC	CASSLWRGAGANVLTF
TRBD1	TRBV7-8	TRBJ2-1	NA	TGTGCCAGCAGCCCGGAGATGTCAGGGGGCAGGGAGTTCTTC	CASSPEMSGGREFF
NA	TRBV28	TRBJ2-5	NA	TGTGCCAGCAGTCCTCCCCAGGGGGGGCCGCAGACCCAGTACTTC	CASSPPQGGPQTQYF
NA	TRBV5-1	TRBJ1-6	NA	TGCGCCAGCAGCCCGGGACGGGAAAATTCACCCCTCCACTTT	CASSPGRENSPLHF
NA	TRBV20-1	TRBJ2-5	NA	TGCAGTGCTAGCGGCTCCCCAGAGACCCAGTACTTC	CSASGSPETQYF
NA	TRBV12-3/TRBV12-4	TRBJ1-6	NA	TGTGCCAGCAGTTTACTAGGGTATTCTTCTTCACCCCTCCACTTT	CASSLLGYSSSPLHF
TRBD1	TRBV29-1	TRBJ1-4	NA	TGCAGCGGGGGAAGACAGGGAGGAGAAAAACTGTTTTTT	CSGGRQGGEKLFF
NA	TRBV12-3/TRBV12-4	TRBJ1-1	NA	TGTGCCAGCAGTTTAGGGGATTCGAACACTGAAGCTTTCTTT	CASSLGDSNTEAFF
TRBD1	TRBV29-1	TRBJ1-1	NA	TGCAGCGCCGATAAGCGACAGGGGAACACTGAAGCTTTCTTT	CSADKRQGNTEAFF
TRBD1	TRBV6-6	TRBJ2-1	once	TGTGCCAGCAGTTACTCCGACAGGGAGAATGAGCAGTTCTTC	CASSYSDRENEQFF
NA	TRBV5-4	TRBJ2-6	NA	TGTGCCAGCAGGACCGGGACGGTTCTCTCTGGGGCCAACGTCCTGACTTTC	CASRTGTVLSGANVLTF
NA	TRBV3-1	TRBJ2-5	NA	TGTGCCAGCAGCCCGTTTACCGGGGATCGAGAGACCCAGTACTTC	CASSPFTGDRETQYF
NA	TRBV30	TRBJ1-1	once	TGTGCCTGGAGTCCGACTTATGGCACTGAAGCTTTCTTT	CAWSPTYGTEAFF
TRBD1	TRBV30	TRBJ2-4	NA	TGTGCCTGGAGCGACAAAGGACAGGGGGTTCGTCACATTCAGTACTTC	CAWSDKGQGVRHIQYF
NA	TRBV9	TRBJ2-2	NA	TGTGCCAGCAGCGTCCGCACGGACTGGAACACCGGGGAGCTGTTTTTT	CASSVRTDWNTGELFF
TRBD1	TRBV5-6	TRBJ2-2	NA	TGTGCCAGCAGAGAGATCGACAGGGCAAACACCGGGGAGCTGTTTTTT	CASREIDRANTGELFF
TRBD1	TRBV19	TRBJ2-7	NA	TGTGCCAGTAGTCTCGACAGGGGGCTCGACGAGCAGTACTTC	CASSLDRGLDEQYF
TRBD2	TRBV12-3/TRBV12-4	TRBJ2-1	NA	TGTGCCAGCAGTCCCGGACTAGCGGGGGAGGAGCAGTTCTTC	CASSPGLAGEEQFF
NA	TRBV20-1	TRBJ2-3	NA	TGCAGTGCTAGAGAGGGCAGCTCCAGCACAGATACGCAGTATTTT	CSAREGSSSTDTQYF
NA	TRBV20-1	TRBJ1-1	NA	TGCAGTGCTAGGGCAGGTCTGAACACTGAAGCTTTCTTT	CSARAGLNTEAFF
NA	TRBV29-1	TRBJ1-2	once	TGCAGCGTTACACCGGGACAAGGGGGCTACACCTTC	CSVTPGQGGYTF
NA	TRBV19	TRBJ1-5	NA	TGTGCCAGTAGGAGCAGGAGGAGCAATCAGCCCCAGCATTTT	CASRSRRSNQPQHF
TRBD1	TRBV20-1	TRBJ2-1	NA	TGCAGTGCTAGAGTGGACAGGGGGCTCAATGAGCAGTTCTTC	CSARVDRGLNEQFF
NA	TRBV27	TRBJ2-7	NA	TGTGCCAGCAGTTCAGGGTCCAGGGCAAGCTCCTACGAGCAGTACTTC	CASSSGSRASSYEQYF
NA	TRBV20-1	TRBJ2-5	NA	TGCAGTGCCCCAGCGACAGGCATGGAGACCCAGTACTTC	CSAPATGMETQYF
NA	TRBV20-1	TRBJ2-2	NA	TGCAGTGCCCGAAAATTGGGACTCCTTAACACCGGGGAGCTGTTTTTT	CSARKLGLLNTGELFF
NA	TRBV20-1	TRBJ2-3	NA	TGCAGTGCTTCGGGAGCGAATGCAGATACGCAGTATTTT	CSASGANADTQYF
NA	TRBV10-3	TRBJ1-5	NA	TGTGCCATCAGTGACAGATTAAGCAATCAGCCCCAGCATTTT	CAISDRLSNQPQHF
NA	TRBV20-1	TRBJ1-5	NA	TGCAGTGGTAAGCCCAGGGATCAGCCCCAGCATTTT	CSGKPRDQPQHF
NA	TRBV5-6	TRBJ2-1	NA	TGTGCCAGCAGCTTTCGGGGTGCGCGATTCTTC	CASSFRGARFF
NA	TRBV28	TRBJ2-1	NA	TGTGCCAGCAGTTTACTGGTAGACAATGAGCAGTTCTTC	CASSLLVDNEQFF
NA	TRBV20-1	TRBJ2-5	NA	TGCAGTGCTTCTCGGCTGGGGGGAGAGGTGGAGACCCAGTACTTC	CSASRLGGEVETQYF
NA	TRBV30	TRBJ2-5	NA	TGTGCCTGGAGGACCCAGGGGCAGGAGACCCAGTACTTC	CAWRTQGQETQYF
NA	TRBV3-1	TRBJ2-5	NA	TGTGCCAGCAGCCAAGATTCAGGGGCGACCCAGTACTTC	CASSQDSGATQYF
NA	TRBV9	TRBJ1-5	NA	TGTGCCAGCGGTTGGACAGAGCCCCAGCATTTT	CASGWTEPQHF
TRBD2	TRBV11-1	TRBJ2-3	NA	TGTGCCAGCAGCTCCTCCTCCGAGCGGGGGGTCCACGCGGATACGCAGTATTTT	CASSSSSERGVHADTQYF
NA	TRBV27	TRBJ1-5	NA	TGTGCCAGCAGTTTAGGCAGCCCGTACGATCAGCCCCAGCATTTT	CASSLGSPYDQPQHF
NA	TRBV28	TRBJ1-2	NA	TGTGCCAGCAGTTTTCCGGGAAACTGGGGCTACACCTTC	CASSFPGNWGYTF
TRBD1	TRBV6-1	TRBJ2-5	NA	TGTGCCAGCAGGAACACGGGACAGGGGTCAGAGACCCAGTACTTC	CASRNTGQGSETQYF
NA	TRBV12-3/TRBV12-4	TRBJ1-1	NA	TGTGCCAGCAGTGGGCCTTATGGGGGAAAGGAGGACTTTTTGGTCACTGAAGCTTTCTTT	CASSGPYGGKEDFLVTEAFF
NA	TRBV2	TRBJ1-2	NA	TGTGCCAGCACTCAATCGGAGCGGGGCTACACCTTC	CASTQSERGYTF
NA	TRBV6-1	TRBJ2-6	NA	TGTGCCAGTATGATACGGGGCTCTGGGGCCAACGTCCTGACTTTC	CASMIRGSGANVLTF
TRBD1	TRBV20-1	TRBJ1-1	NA	TGCAGTGCTAGAGATCCAGGGGGCAACACTGAAGCTTTCTTT	CSARDPGGNTEAFF
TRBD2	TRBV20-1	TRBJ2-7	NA	TGCAGTGCCACCGACGGGGGGGTTTACGAGCAGTACTTC	CSATDGGVYEQYF
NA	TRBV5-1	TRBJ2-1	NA	TGCGCCAGCAGCTTGACAAGCCTCTCCTACAATGAGCAGTTCTTC	CASSLTSLSYNEQFF
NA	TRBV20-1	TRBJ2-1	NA	TGCAGTGTCACGCGAGGTAGCGGTTCCTACAATGAGCAGTTCTTC	CSVTRGSGSYNEQFF
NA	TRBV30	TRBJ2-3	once	TGTGCCCGAAGGACAGCCAGCACAGATACGCAGTATTTT	CARRTASTDTQYF